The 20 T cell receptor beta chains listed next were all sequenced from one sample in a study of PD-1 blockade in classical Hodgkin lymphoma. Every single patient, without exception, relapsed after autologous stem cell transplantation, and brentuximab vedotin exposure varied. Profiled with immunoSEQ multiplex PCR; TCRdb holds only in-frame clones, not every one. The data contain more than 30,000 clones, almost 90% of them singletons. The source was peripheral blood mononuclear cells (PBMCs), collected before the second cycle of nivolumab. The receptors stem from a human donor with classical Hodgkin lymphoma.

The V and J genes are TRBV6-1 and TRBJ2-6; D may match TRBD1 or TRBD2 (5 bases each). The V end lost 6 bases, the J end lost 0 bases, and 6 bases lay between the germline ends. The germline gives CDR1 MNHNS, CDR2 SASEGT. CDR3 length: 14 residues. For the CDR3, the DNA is TGTGCCAGCAGGGGGACCTCTGGGGCCAACGTCCTGACTTTC. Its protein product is CASRGTSGANVLTF.

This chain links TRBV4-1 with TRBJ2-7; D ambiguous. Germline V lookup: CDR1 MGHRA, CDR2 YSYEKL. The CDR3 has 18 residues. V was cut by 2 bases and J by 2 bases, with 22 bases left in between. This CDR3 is CASSQFLPIIRSTYEQYF. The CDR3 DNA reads TGCGCCAGCAGCCAATTTCTTCCCATTATCCGGAGCACCTACGAGCAGTACTTC.

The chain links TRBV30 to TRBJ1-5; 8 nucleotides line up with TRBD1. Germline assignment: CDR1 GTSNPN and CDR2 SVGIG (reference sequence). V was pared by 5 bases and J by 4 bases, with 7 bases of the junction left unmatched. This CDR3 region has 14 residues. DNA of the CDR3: TGTGCCTGGGCTCAGGGGGCGTTGAATCAGCCCCAGCATTTT. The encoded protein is CAWAQGALNQPQHF.

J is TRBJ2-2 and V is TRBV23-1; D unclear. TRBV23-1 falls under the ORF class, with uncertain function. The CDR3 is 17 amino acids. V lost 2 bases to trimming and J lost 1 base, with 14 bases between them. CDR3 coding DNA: TGCGCCAGCAGTCAAAAGGGTCACCCTCAGAACACCGGGGAGCTGTTTTTT. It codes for CASSQKGHPQNTGELFF.

The CDR3 DNA reads TGCGCCAGCAGCTTAATACAGGGACTCTACTATGGCTACACCTTC. It specifies CASSLIQGLYYGYTF. V and J are TRBV5-1 and TRBJ1-2; D possibly corresponds to TRBD1 (6 bases). There are 15 residues in the CDR3. In germline, CDR1 is SGHRS, CDR2 YFSETQ. V lost 2 bases, J lost 3 bases, and 14 bases lay in between. The entire variable domain, with the rest obtained from reference TRBV5-1 and TRBJ1-2, is as follows: KAGVTQTPRYLIKTRGQQVTLSCSPISGHRSVSWYQQTPGQGLQFLFEYFSETQRNKGNFPGRFSGRQFSNSRSEMNVSTLELGDSALYLCASSLIQGLYYGYTFGSGTRLTVV.

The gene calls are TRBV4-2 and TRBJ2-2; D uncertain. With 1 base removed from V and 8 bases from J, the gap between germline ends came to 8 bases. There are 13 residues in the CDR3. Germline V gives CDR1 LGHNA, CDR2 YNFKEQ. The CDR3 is CASSQGSPGELFF. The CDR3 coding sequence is TGTGCCAGCAGCCAAGGTAGCCCGGGGGAGCTGTTTTTT.

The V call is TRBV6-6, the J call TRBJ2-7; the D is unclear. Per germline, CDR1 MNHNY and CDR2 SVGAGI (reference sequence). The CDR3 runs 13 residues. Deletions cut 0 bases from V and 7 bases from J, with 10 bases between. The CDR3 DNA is TGTGCCAGCAGTTACTCGACACTGAGTGAGCAGTACTTC. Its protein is CASSYSTLSEQYF.

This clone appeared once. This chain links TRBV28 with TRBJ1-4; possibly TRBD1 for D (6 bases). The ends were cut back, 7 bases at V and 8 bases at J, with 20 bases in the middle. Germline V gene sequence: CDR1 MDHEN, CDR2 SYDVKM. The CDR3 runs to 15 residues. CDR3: CASKFYGGAGEKLFF. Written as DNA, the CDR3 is TGTGCCAGCAAGTTTTACGGGGGCGCGGGGGAAAAACTGTTTTTT.

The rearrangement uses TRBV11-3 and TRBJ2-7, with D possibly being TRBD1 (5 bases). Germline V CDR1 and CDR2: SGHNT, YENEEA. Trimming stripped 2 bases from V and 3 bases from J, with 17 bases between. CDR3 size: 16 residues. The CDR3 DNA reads TGTGCCAGCAGCTTAAATCGACAAGGAAGGGGCTACGAGCAGTACTTC. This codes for CASSLNRQGRGYEQYF.

The CDR3 protein is CASGSPGGGANVLTF. In nucleotides, the CDR3 is TGTGCTAGTGGTTCCCCGGGTGGTGGGGCCAACGTCCTGACTTTC. This rearrangement joins TRBV12-5 to TRBJ2-6; D remains ambiguous. The CDR3 totals 15 residues. Trimming took off 4 bases at V and 3 bases at J, with 10 bases between the two ends. The germline CDR1 and CDR2 sequences are LGHNT and FRNRAP.

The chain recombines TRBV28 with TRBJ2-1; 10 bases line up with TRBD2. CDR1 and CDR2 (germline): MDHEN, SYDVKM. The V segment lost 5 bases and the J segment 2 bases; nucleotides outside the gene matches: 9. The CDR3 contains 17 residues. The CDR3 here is CASSPSSGSVTYNEQFF. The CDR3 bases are TGTGCCAGCAGTCCATCTAGCGGGAGTGTTACCTACAATGAGCAGTTCTTC. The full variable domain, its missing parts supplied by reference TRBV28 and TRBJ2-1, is DVKVTQSSRYLVKRTGEKVFLECVQDMDHENMFWYRQDPGLGLRLIYFSYDVKMKEKGDIPEGYSVSREKKERFSLILESASTNQTSMYLCASSPSSGSVTYNEQFFGPGTRLTVL.

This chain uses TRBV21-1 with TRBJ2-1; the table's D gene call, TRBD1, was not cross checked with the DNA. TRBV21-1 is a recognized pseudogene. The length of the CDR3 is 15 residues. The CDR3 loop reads CASSERTGNGNEQFF. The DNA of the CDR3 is TGTGCCAGCAGCGAGCGGACAGGGAATGGAAATGAGCAGTTCTTC.

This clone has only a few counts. Written as DNA, the CDR3 is TGTGCCAGCATGGTGTCGGAGAATGAAAAACTGTTTTTT. Translated, it gives CASMVSENEKLFF. V and J are TRBV6-1 and TRBJ1-4; no clear D gene. CDR1 is MNHNS and CDR2 is SASEGT in the germline V gene. The CDR3 has 13 residues. V lost 7 bases to trimming and J lost 5 bases, with 11 bases between them.

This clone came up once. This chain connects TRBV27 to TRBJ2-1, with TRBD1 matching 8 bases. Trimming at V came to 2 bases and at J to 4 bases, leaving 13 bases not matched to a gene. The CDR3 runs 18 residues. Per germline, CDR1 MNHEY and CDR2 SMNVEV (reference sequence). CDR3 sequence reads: CASSLGQGANRRYNEQFF. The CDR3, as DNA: TGTGCCAGCAGTTTAGGCCAGGGGGCTAATAGAAGGTACAATGAGCAGTTCTTC.

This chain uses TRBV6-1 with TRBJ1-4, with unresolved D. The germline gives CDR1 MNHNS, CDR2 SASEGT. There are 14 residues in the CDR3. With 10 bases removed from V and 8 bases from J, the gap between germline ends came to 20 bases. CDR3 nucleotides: TGTGCCACCCCAGGACGGAGCTCCGGCGAAAAACTGTTTTTT. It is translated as CATPGRSSGEKLFF.

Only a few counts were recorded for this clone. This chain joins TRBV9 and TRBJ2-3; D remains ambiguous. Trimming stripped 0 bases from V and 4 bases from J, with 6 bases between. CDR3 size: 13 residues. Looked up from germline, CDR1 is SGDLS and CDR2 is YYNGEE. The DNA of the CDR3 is TGTGCCAGCAGCGTAGAAGGGTCAGATACGCAGTATTTT. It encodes CASSVEGSDTQYF.

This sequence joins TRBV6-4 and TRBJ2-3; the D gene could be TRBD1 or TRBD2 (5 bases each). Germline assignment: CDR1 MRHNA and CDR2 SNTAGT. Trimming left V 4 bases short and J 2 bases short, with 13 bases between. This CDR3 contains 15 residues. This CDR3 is CASSGSEGPTDTQYF. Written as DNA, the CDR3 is TGTGCCAGCAGTGGTAGTGAGGGACCCACAGATACGCAGTATTTT.

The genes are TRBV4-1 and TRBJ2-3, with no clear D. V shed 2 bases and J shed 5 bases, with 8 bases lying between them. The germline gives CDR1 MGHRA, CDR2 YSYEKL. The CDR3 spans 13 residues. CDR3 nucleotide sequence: TGCGCCAGCAGCCAATGGTGGGGAGATACGCAGTATTTT. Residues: CASSQWWGDTQYF.

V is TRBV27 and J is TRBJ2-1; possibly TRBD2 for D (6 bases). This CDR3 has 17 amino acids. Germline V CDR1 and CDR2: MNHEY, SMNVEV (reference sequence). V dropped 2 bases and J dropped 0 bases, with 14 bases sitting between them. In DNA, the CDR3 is TGTGCCAGCAGTTTAGGGCTAGCGAGAAGCTCCTACAATGAGCAGTTCTTC. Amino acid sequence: CASSLGLARSSYNEQFF.

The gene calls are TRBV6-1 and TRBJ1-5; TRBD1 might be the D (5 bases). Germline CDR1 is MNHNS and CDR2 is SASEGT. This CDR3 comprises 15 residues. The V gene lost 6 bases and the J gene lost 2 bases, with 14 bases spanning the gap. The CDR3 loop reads CASSLGRGGNQPQHF. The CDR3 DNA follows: TGTGCCAGCAGCTTAGGGAGGGGCGGCAATCAGCCCCAGCATTTT.